This T cell receptor beta chain was captured by sequencing in a study of T cell changes during pregnancy in multiple sclerosis. Clones were sequenced by immunoSEQ multiplex PCR, and TCRdb holds only the in-frame ones, with some missing. The profile shows fewer than 70,000 clones, 85% to 90% of them singletons. This CDR3 has 15 amino acids. From germline, CDR1 is SGHAT and CDR2 FQDESV (reference sequence). V dropped 1 base and J dropped 5 bases, with 12 bases sitting between them. Sequencing used peripheral blood from another person, used as feeder cells. The sequence was collected from a human donor whose cells served as feeder cells for cultures in a pregnancy study. V usage is TRBV11-1 and J usage is TRBJ2-1; no clear D. CDR3 in DNA: TGTGCCAGCAGCTTAGAAGGCCTAGAGAACAATGAGCAGTTCTTC. The encoded protein is CASSLEGLENNEQFF.